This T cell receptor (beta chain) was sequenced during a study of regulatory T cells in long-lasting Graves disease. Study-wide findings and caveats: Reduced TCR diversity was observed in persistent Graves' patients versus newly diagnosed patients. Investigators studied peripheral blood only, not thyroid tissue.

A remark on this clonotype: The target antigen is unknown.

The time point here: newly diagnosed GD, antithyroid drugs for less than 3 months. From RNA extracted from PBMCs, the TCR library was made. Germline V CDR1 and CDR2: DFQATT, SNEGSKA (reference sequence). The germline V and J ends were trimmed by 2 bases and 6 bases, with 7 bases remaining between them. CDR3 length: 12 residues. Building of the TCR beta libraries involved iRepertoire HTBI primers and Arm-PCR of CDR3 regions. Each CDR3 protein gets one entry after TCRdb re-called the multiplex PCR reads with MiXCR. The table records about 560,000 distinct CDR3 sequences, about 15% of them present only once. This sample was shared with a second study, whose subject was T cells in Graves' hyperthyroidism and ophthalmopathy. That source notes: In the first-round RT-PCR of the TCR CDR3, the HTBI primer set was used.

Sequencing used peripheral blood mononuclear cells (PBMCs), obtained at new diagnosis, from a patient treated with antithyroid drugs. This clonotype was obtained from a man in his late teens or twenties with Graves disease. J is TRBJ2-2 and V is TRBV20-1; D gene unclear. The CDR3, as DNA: TGCAGTGCTAGATCAGGTCCCGGGGAGCTGTTTTTT. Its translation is CSARSGPGELFF.